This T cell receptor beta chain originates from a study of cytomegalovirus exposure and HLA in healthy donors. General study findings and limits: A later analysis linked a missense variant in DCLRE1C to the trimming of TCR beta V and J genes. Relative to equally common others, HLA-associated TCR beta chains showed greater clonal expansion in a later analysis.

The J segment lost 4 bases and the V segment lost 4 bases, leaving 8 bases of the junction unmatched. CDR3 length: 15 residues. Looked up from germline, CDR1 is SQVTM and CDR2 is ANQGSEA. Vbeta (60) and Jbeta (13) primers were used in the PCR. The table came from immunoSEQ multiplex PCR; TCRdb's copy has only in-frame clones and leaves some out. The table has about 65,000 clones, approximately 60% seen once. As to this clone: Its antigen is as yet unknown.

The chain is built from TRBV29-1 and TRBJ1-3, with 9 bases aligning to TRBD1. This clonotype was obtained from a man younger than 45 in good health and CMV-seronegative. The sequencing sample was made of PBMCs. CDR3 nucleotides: TGCAGCGTTGCACCCACGGGACAGGGAGGAAACACCATATATTTT. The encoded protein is CSVAPTGQGGNTIYF.